Below are 5 T cell receptor beta chains sequenced from a single sample in a study of blood T cell repertoires in COVID-19. The table came from immunoSEQ multiplex PCR; TCRdb's copy has only in-frame clones and leaves some out. The data hold more than 200,000 clones, with about four fifths observed a single time. The sample was peripheral blood. The receptors shown here come from a man older than 75 with acute or convalescent COVID-19.

The V gene is TRBV7-3, the J gene TRBJ2-6; 14 positions match TRBD2. The germline V gene encodes CDR1 SGHTA and CDR2 FQGTGA. This CDR3 has 19 amino acids. The junction had 8 bases not matched to a gene; V was cut back by 5 bases and J by 2 bases. The CDR3 spells CASSVGTSGRGTGANVLTF. In DNA form, the CDR3 reads TGTGCCAGCAGCGTCGGGACTAGCGGGAGAGGCACTGGGGCCAACGTCCTGACTTTC.

The chain links TRBV19 to TRBJ1-4; 9 nucleotides agree with TRBD1. After removal of 8 bases from V and 5 bases from J, the junction contained 9 bases not matched to a gene. CDR3 length: 15 amino acids. Germline CDR1 is LNHDA and CDR2 is SQIVND (reference sequence). In nucleotides, the CDR3 is TGTGCCAGTCGACCCTCCGGGACAGGGAATGAAAAACTGTTTTTT. It is translated as CASRPSGTGNEKLFF.

V and J are TRBV7-8 and TRBJ2-7; TRBD1 agrees at 8 bases. Per germline, CDR1 SGHVS and CDR2 FQNEAQ. V lost 2 bases and J lost 4; bases outside the gene matches: 7. The CDR3 contains 15 residues. The chain's CDR3 is CASSLRRGQGYEQYF. CDR3 DNA: TGTGCCAGCAGCTTAAGGCGAGGACAGGGTTACGAGCAGTACTTC.

Here the CDR3 reads CSATSRYEQYF. The CDR3 coding sequence is TGCAGTGCTACTAGCAGATACGAGCAGTACTTC. This chain links TRBV20-1 with TRBJ2-7; possible D gene TRBD2, 5 bases. The germline gives CDR1 DFQATT, CDR2 SNEGSKA (reference sequence). Trimming cost V 4 bases and J 4 bases, with 8 bases left between them. The CDR3 loop spans 11 amino acids.

The chain combines TRBV20-1 with TRBJ1-1; D is uncertain. The CDR3 has 11 amino acids. CDR1 DFQATT and CDR2 SNEGSKA come from the germline V gene (reference sequence). Trimming shortened V by 5 bases and J by 6 bases, and 10 bases separated the two germline ends. The CDR3: CSAGSTSEAFF. DNA for the CDR3: TGCAGTGCTGGGAGTACGTCTGAAGCTTTCTTT.